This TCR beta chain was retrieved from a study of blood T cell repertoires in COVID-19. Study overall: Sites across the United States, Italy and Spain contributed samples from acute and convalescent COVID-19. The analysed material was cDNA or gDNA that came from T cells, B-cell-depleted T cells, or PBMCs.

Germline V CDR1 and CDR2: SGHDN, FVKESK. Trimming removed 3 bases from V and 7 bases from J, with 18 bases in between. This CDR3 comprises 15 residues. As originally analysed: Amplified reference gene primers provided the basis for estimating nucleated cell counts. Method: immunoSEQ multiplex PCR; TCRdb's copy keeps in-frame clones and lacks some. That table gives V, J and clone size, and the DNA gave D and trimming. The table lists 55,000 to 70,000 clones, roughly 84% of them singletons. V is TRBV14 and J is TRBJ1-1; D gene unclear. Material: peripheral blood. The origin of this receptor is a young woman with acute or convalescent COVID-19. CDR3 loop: CASSQTRGGDSEAFF. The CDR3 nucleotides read TGTGCCAGCAGCCAGACCCGGGGAGGCGATAGTGAAGCTTTCTTT.